This T cell receptor beta chain comes out of a study of shared clonotypes between healthy human individuals. Whole-study findings and limits: Collection of samples was limited to blood; tissue repertoires likely differ.

In germline, CDR1 is MNHEY, CDR2 SVGAGI. V was cut by 2 bases and J by 4 bases, with 15 bases left in between. There are 15 residues in the CDR3. Cells designated naive CD8 were CD45RO-negative and were positively selected for CCR7, with terminally differentiated effector memory CD45RA+ cells excluded. As concerns this clone: Its target is not known.

Clones were sequenced by immunoSEQ multiplex PCR, and TCRdb holds only the in-frame ones, with some missing. The sample lists around 2,000,000 clones; about 92% were seen once. What was sequenced was naive CD8+ T cells from PBMCs. The genes are TRBV6-5 and TRBJ2-7, with D hard to call. This clonotype was sampled from a man aged 18 to 30 in good health. Some clones in this sample may be carry-over from other donors' samples. The CDR3 is CASSYRVGFGYEQYF. The CDR3 DNA is TGTGCCAGCAGTTACCGGGTGGGTTTTGGGTACGAGCAGTACTTC.